This TCR beta chain is from a study of blood T cell repertoires in COVID-19. Across the study: Sites across the United States, Italy and Spain contributed samples from acute and convalescent COVID-19. Nucleic acid was either cDNA or gDNA, and it came from T cells, B-cell-depleted T cells, or PBMCs.

The CDR3 extends over 15 amino acids. Germline CDR1 is MNHEY and CDR2 is SVGAGI. V dropped 5 bases and J dropped 0; count of bases not matched to a gene: 5. The assay was immunoSEQ multiplex PCR, and TCRdb's table has in-frame clones only and misses some. In the table there are 25,000 to 30,000 clones, 85% to 90% of which are singletons. The sequence was obtained from a human donor in a cohort sampled during active COVID-19. The donor label of this sample is uncertain. The rearrangement uses TRBV6-5 and TRBJ2-7; 9 bases align to TRBD1. The sequenced sample was peripheral blood. The CDR3 sequence: CASSITGGYSYEQYF. As DNA, the CDR3 is TGTGCCAGCAGTATAACAGGGGGCTACTCCTACGAGCAGTACTTC.